The 29 T cell receptor beta chains given below trace back to one sample, sequenced in a study of T cells after yellow fever vaccination. TCRdb fed the 5' RACE reads into MiXCR, producing one record per CDR3 protein. The repertoire has approximately 510,000 distinct CDR3 sequences, roughly 22% of them found once; the top ten carry about 17%. The sequencing here drew on PBMCs, taken about 21 days after the first yellow fever vaccination. The source is a young man who received the YFV17D yellow fever vaccine.

This clonotype was picked up one time. In nucleotides, the CDR3 is TGTGCCAGCTCACGCGGCCCTCAGGGGGCCCGAGAGACCCAGTACTTC. It is translated as CASSRGPQGARETQYF. The V gene is TRBV18, the J gene TRBJ2-5; 8 positions agree with TRBD1. V was clipped by 4 bases and J by 4 bases; unmatched bases: 11. Germline V gene lookup returns CDR1 KGHSH and CDR2 LQKENI. The CDR3 spans 16 residues.

The chain uses TRBV20-1 and TRBJ2-3, with 7 positions matching TRBD1. V lost 6 bases, J lost 6 bases, and 15 bases stayed unmatched. Germline loops: CDR1 DFQATT, CDR2 SNEGSKA (reference sequence). The CDR3 loop spans 15 amino acids. The CDR3 is CSAQHSNRGWDTQYF. The CDR3 DNA sequence: TGCAGTGCCCAACACTCGAACAGGGGTTGGGATACGCAGTATTTT.

The chain employs TRBV10-3 and TRBJ2-2, with TRBD1 matching over 8 bases. Germline V gene lookup returns CDR1 ENHRY and CDR2 SYGVKD. CDR3 length: 13 amino acids. The trim removed 7 bases at V and 3 bases at J, leaving 1 base unmatched. CDR3 amino acids: CAIKDRDTGELFF. CDR3 DNA sequence: TGTGCCATCAAGGACAGGGACACCGGGGAGCTGTTTTTT.

This clonotype was recorded a few times. The chain carries TRBV20-1 and TRBJ2-4; D may correspond to TRBD1 or TRBD2 (5 bases each). CDR1 is DFQATT and CDR2 is SNEGSKA in the germline V gene (reference sequence). Trimming took 2 bases from V and 7 from J, leaving 12 bases between them. CDR3 length equals 13 residues. The chain's CDR3 is CSARLEGRNIQYF. For the CDR3, the DNA is TGCAGTGCTAGATTAGAGGGGCGGAACATTCAGTACTTC.

The chain employs TRBV4-2 and TRBJ2-3; D gene uncertain. Germline V gene data show CDR1 as LGHNA and CDR2 as YNFKEQ. This CDR3 region has 16 residues. Deletions cut 0 bases from V and 3 bases from J, with 13 bases between. The CDR3 protein is CASSQDFGFETDTQYF. CDR3 in DNA: TGTGCCAGCAGCCAAGACTTCGGGTTCGAGACAGATACGCAGTATTTT.

This clonotype was counted only a few times. The chain recombines TRBV4-1 with TRBJ1-6; D perhaps matches TRBD1 (6 bases). Trimming cost V 5 bases and J 7 bases, with 18 bases left between them. This CDR3 contains 16 residues. From germline, CDR1 is MGHRA and CDR2 YSYEKL. As DNA, the CDR3 is TGCGCCAGCAGCACACCACAGGGAAAGAGGAATTCACCCCTCCACTTT. Translating gives CASSTPQGKRNSPLHF.

This chain uses TRBV20-1 with TRBJ2-5; D may match TRBD1 or TRBD2 (7 bases each). Deletions cut 6 bases from V and 5 bases from J, with 25 bases between. Germline values: CDR1 DFQATT, CDR2 SNEGSKA (reference sequence). The CDR3 covers 16 residues. DNA of the CDR3: TGCAGTGCCAGGGGGGAAGAAGGGGGGGCGACGGAGACCCAGTACTTC. Residues: CSARGEEGGATETQYF.

The V gene is TRBV20-1, the J gene TRBJ1-5, with TRBD1 as a possible D gene (5 bases). The CDR3 totals 18 residues. V lost 3 bases to trimming and J lost 7 bases, with 28 bases between them. Germline lookup yields CDR1 DFQATT and CDR2 SNEGSKA (reference sequence). The CDR3 bases are TGCAGTGCTAGGGACCTACCGAAGTTGAGCCAGGGCAGGCAGCCCCAGCATTTT. The encoded protein is CSARDLPKLSQGRQPQHF.

J is TRBJ2-2 and V is TRBV2; the D gene could be TRBD1 or TRBD2 (6 bases each). CDR3 length: 14 residues. Germline V gene data show CDR1 as SNHLY and CDR2 as FYNNEI. Trimming removed 6 bases from V and 5 bases from J, with 13 bases in between. CDR3 amino acids: CASRSGAGTGELFF. The DNA of the CDR3 is TGTGCCAGCAGGTCGGGGGCTGGGACCGGGGAGCTGTTTTTT.

The chain uses TRBV15 and TRBJ1-1; D gene uncertain. V was clipped by 0 bases and J by 4 bases, with 12 bases between them. The CDR3 runs 15 residues. Germline V gene sequence: CDR1 LNHNV, CDR2 YYDKDF (reference sequence). CDR3 sequence (DNA): TGTGCCACCAGCAGAGATGCGGCCCCGAGCACTGAAGCTTTCTTT. Translated, it gives CATSRDAAPSTEAFF.

This clonotype turned up a few times. The chain has TRBV5-1 and TRBJ1-1; 7 positions match TRBD1. V lost 1 base, J lost 1 base, and 4 bases stayed unmatched. The CDR3 sequence is 15 residues long. The germline gives CDR1 SGHRS, CDR2 YFSETQ. CDR3: CASSLRTGRNTEAFF. CDR3 nucleotides: TGCGCCAGCAGCTTGAGGACAGGTAGGAACACTGAAGCTTTCTTT.

The rearrangement uses TRBV20-1 and TRBJ2-7, with 8 bases fitting TRBD1. Germline values: CDR1 DFQATT, CDR2 SNEGSKA (reference sequence). This CDR3 is built from 13 residues. The V gene end was trimmed by 2 bases and the J gene end by 3 bases; junction bases not matched to a gene: 3. CDR3 region: CSARPGTGYEQYV. In DNA, the CDR3 is TGCAGTGCTAGACCCGGGACAGGCTACGAGCAGTACGTC.

J is TRBJ2-3 and V is TRBV11-2; 9 nucleotides agree with TRBD2. The CDR3 contains 17 residues. Trimming cost V 2 bases and J 2 bases; bases outside gene matches: 8. From germline, CDR1 is SGHAT and CDR2 FQNNGV. The CDR3 reads CASSLWGLAGTTDTQYF. Written as DNA, the CDR3 is TGTGCCAGCAGCTTATGGGGTCTAGCGGGGACCACAGATACGCAGTATTTT.

The chain combines TRBV3-1 with TRBJ1-5; D is unresolved. Germline V gene data show CDR1 as LGHDT and CDR2 as YNNKEL (reference sequence). There are 14 residues in the CDR3. V was clipped by 1 base and J by 9 bases, with 13 bases between them. CDR3 sequence (DNA): TGTGCCAGCAGCCAAGGGAGGGTCCAACGGCCCCAGCATTTT. This codes for CASSQGRVQRPQHF. The variable domain in full, with the rest retrieved from reference TRBV3-1 and TRBJ1-5, is DTAVSQTPKYLVTQMGNDKSIKCEQNLGHDTMYWYKQDSKKFLKIMFSYNNKELIINETVPNRFSPKSPDKAHLNLHINSLELGDSAVYFCASSQGRVQRPQHFGDGTRLSIL.

The gene calls are TRBV12-3 or TRBV12-4 and TRBJ1-2; the D gene is possibly TRBD1 (6 bases). V was clipped by 0 bases and J by 8 bases, with 13 bases between them. The CDR3 is 14 amino acids. The CDR3 nucleotides read TGTGCCAGCAGTTTAGCGGGGGGGGCGCGCGGCTACACCTTC. This translates into CASSLAGGARGYTF.

The chain uses TRBV7-3 and TRBJ2-2, with a possible D match to TRBD1 (6 bases). The CDR3 extends over 15 amino acids. Trimming shortened V by 5 bases and J by 3 bases, and 13 bases separated the two germline ends. Germline CDR1 and CDR2: SGHTA and FQGTGA. CDR3: CASSITGSYTGELFF. Here the CDR3 DNA reads TGTGCCAGCAGCATCACAGGGTCCTACACCGGGGAGCTGTTTTTT.

This sequence joins TRBV2 and TRBJ1-1, with D possibly being TRBD1 (6 bases). V lost 2 bases and J lost 5, with 12 bases in between. Germline-derived CDR1 and CDR2 are SNHLY and FYNNEI. The CDR3 has 14 residues. DNA of the CDR3: TGTGCCAGCAGTGAAATGGGGGCGAGGACTGAAGCTTTCTTT. It encodes CASSEMGARTEAFF.

The V gene is TRBV20-1, the J gene TRBJ1-5, with TRBD1 identical over 7 bases. V dropped 7 bases and J dropped 0; count of bases not matched to a gene: 6. Germline V gives CDR1 DFQATT, CDR2 SNEGSKA (reference sequence). The CDR3 sequence is 14 residues long. This CDR3 reads CSVPDRYSNQPQHF. CDR3 sequence (DNA): TGCAGTGTTCCGGACAGGTATAGCAATCAGCCCCAGCATTTT.

This clonotype appeared many times. The CDR3 region has the DNA TGTGCCAGCAGCCAACGGACAGGGGGCTCTTTCGGGGAGCTGTTTTTT. Protein sequence: CASSQRTGGSFGELFF. This chain joins TRBV7-2 and TRBJ2-2; 11 bases agree with TRBD1. V lost 5 bases and J lost 7; bases outside the gene matches: 9. The V gene's germline CDR1 is SGHTA and CDR2 FQGNSA. The CDR3 is 16 residues long.

The J gene is TRBJ2-5, the V gene TRBV25-1; D is perhaps TRBD2 (6 bases). The CDR3 sequence is 17 residues long. V was pared by 2 bases and J by 1 base, with 17 bases between. In germline, CDR1 is MGHDK, CDR2 SYGVNS. In DNA form, the CDR3 reads TGTGCCAGCAGTGAACCCCCCGGGAGACCACTCCAAGAGACCCAGTACTTC. Translation: CASSEPPGRPLQETQYF.

This clonotype was counted only a few times. The chain has TRBV5-1 and TRBJ2-3, with D perhaps matching TRBD2 (7 bases). The ends were cut back, 0 bases at V and 4 bases at J, with 12 bases in the middle. Germline assignment: CDR1 SGHRS and CDR2 YFSETQ. The CDR3 loop spans 15 amino acids. DNA for the CDR3: TGCGCCAGCAGCTTGGGTGCGGGGGCCGCAGATACGCAGTATTTT. Amino acid sequence: CASSLGAGAADTQYF.

This clonotype came up a few times. This sequence joins TRBV10-3 and TRBJ1-1, with 7 bases identical to TRBD1. Unmatched junction bases numbered 10, after V lost 2 bases and J lost 4 bases. Germline values: CDR1 ENHRY, CDR2 SYGVKD. This CDR3 region has 16 residues. The CDR3: CAISERDPGGGTEAFF. CDR3 bases: TGTGCCATCAGTGAGAGGGACCCAGGGGGTGGCACTGAAGCTTTCTTT.

V is TRBV6-1 and J is TRBJ1-3; 7 bases match TRBD1. The germline CDR1 and CDR2 sequences are MNHNS and SASEGT. V lost 6 bases to trimming and J lost 4 bases; unmatched junction nucleotides: 6. The CDR3 is 14 amino acids. In DNA form, the CDR3 reads TGTGCCAGCAGACCCGACAGGGCGGGAAACACCATATATTTT. This codes for CASRPDRAGNTIYF.

This clonotype was seen only a few times. The chain links TRBV6-2 or TRBV6-3 to TRBJ1-1; unclear D gene. Between the trimmed V and J ends, which lost 2 bases and 3 bases, there was a span of 10 bases. From germline, CDR1 is MNHEY and CDR2 SVGEGT. The CDR3 spans 14 residues. CDR3 sequence: CASSYGGSDTEAFF. DNA for the CDR3: TGTGCCAGCAGTTACGGCGGGTCGGACACTGAAGCTTTCTTT.

The chain recombines TRBV7-2 with TRBJ2-7, with a possible D match to TRBD2 (5 bases). Trimming removed 5 bases at V and 6 bases at J, with 14 bases between. This CDR3 comprises 13 residues. Germline CDR1 and CDR2: SGHTA and FQGNSA. The DNA of the CDR3 is TGTGCCAGCAGCCCACAACCACGGGGCGAGCAGTACGTC. Residues: CASSPQPRGEQYV.

The chain joins TRBV18 to TRBJ2-5, with D unclear. V lost 3 bases and J 5 bases, leaving 13 bases between the germline ends. Germline CDR1 is KGHSH and CDR2 is LQKENI. The CDR3 is made up of 14 amino acids. The CDR3, as DNA: TGTGCCAGCTCACCGTTTACTACGAGGGAGACCCAGTACTTC. Translation gives CASSPFTTRETQYF. Using reference TRBV18 and TRBJ2-5 for the parts outside the CDR3, the full variable domain is NAGVMQNPRHLVRRRGQEARLRCSPMKGHSHVYWYRQLPEEGLKFMVYLQKENIIDESGMPKERFSAEFPKEGPSILRIQQVVRGDSAAYFCASSPFTTRETQYFGPGTRLLVL.

The chain has TRBV12-3 or TRBV12-4 and TRBJ2-5; D possibly corresponds to TRBD1 (6 bases). V shed 0 bases and J shed 2 bases, with 7 bases lying between them. CDR3 length equals 14 residues. CDR3 nucleotide sequence: TGTGCCAGCAGTTTAGCACAGGGACAAGAGACCCAGTACTTC. Residues: CASSLAQGQETQYF.

The chain joins TRBV2 to TRBJ2-2; weak D call: TRBD2 (5 bases). The CDR3 is made up of 13 amino acids. Germline V gene data show CDR1 as SNHLY and CDR2 as FYNNEI. Trimming took off 6 bases at V and 2 bases at J, with 7 bases between the two ends. The CDR3, as DNA: TGTGCCAGCAGAAGCGGAAACACCGGGGAGCTGTTTTTT. It specifies CASRSGNTGELFF.

This clonotype was recorded a few times. This chain links TRBV6-1 with TRBJ2-3; TRBD1 is a possible D gene (5 bases). The V end lost 4 bases, the J end lost 4 bases, and 12 bases lay between the germline ends. This CDR3 has 14 amino acids. Germline CDR1 is MNHNS and CDR2 is SASEGT. CDR3 nucleotide sequence: TGTGCCAGCAGTGTAGGACACGGGTCAGATACGCAGTATTTT. Translating it yields CASSVGHGSDTQYF.